Following are 5 T cell receptor beta chains from one sample sequenced in a study of human T cells and chemical hapten exposure. Time point here: pre-sensitization, week 0. Documented treatment: therapeutic diphenylcyclopropenone sensitization with weekly scalp DPC. MiXCR, run by TCRdb on the RACE reads, gives a single entry per CDR3 protein. Found here are a few hundred thousand distinct CDR3 sequences, around 5.5% of them singletons; the top ten hold around 8%. The sample here was whole blood, taken in connection with sensitization to the hapten diphenylcyclopropenone (DPC). These receptor sequences come from a woman under 30 with alopecia areata. Some clones in this sample may be carry-over from other donors' samples.

On this clonotype itself: This may stem from a read error, because a much larger clone lies one nucleotide away. In nucleotides, the CDR3 is TGTGCCAGCTCAATAGTCCTACTATATGGCTACACCTTC. Translated: CASSIVLLYGYTF. The chain employs TRBV2 and TRBJ1-2, with D unresolved. V was shortened by 8 bases and J by 5 bases, with 15 bases between the two germline ends. Germline CDR1 SNHLY, CDR2 FYNNEI. The CDR3 contains 13 residues. Looking up the rest from reference TRBV2 and TRBJ1-2 gives the full variable domain: EPEVTQTPSHQVTQMGQEVILRCVPISNHLYFYWYRQILGQKVEFLVSFYNNEISEKSEIFDDQFSVERPDGSNFTLKIRSTKLEDSAMYFCASSIVLLYGYTFGSGTRLTVV.

The gene calls are TRBV2 and TRBJ2-1; 8 bases agree with TRBD1. With 11 bases clipped from V and 8 bases from J, the junction kept 14 bases outside the gene matches. There are 14 residues in the CDR3. CDR1 SNHLY and CDR2 FYNNEI come from the germline V gene. The CDR3 DNA reads as TGTGCCTCACGCCGCGGACAGGGAGGAGATGAGCAGTTCTTC. This encodes CASRRGQGGDEQFF. Filled out from reference TRBV2 and TRBJ2-1, the complete variable domain reads EPEVTQTPSHQVTQMGQEVILRCVPISNHLYFYWYRQILGQKVEFLVSFYNNEISEKSEIFDDQFSVERPDGSNFTLKIRSTKLEDSAMYFCASRRGQGGDEQFFGPGTRLTVL.

This clonotype was seen many times. V gene TRBV6-1 combines with J gene TRBJ2-7; D gene ambiguous. The germline V gene encodes CDR1 MNHNS and CDR2 SASEGT. The length of the CDR3 is 12 residues. Trimming took 1 base from V and 4 from J, leaving 5 bases between them. The CDR3 coding sequence is TGTGCCAGCAGTGAAGGGGGTTACGAGCAGTACTTC. Its protein is CASSEGGYEQYF.

V usage is TRBV9 and J usage is TRBJ2-7, with D possibly matching TRBD1 (6 bases). Trimming removed 1 base at V and 4 bases at J, with 9 bases between. The CDR3 is 13 residues long. Germline V gene data show CDR1 as SGDLS and CDR2 as YYNGEE. Here the CDR3 reads CASSVSGAYEQYF. As DNA, the CDR3 is TGTGCCAGCAGCGTATCAGGGGCTTACGAGCAGTACTTC.

This clonotype has a handful of counts. The chain joins TRBV7-6 to TRBJ2-3; D might be TRBD1 or TRBD2, each matching 5 bases. V was cut by 5 bases and J by 3 bases, with 15 bases left in between. The CDR3 covers 15 residues. Germline V gives CDR1 SGHVS, CDR2 FNYEAQ. This chain's CDR3 is CASSPGRTRTDTQYF. As DNA, the CDR3 is TGTGCCAGCAGCCCGGGACGGACGCGGACAGATACGCAGTATTTT.